This note documents a single T cell receptor beta chain sequence. Method: immunoSEQ multiplex PCR; TCRdb's copy keeps in-frame clones and lacks some. The sample contains some 350,000 clones, around 90% of which appear only once. CDR1 MNHEY and CDR2 SVGEGT come from the germline V gene. The CDR3 length is 19 residues. V lost 3 bases and J lost 0; bases outside the gene matches: 10. The data were obtained in a study of blood T cell repertoires in COVID-19. Background on the study: The analysed material was cDNA or gDNA that came from T cells, B-cell-depleted T cells, or PBMCs.

The specimen sequenced was peripheral blood. The V and J genes are TRBV6-2 or TRBV6-3 and TRBJ1-6, with TRBD1 identical over 8 bases. The TCR originated in a young man with active or convalescent COVID-19. CDR3 in DNA: TGTGCCAGCAGTTATCATCGGACAGGGAAGAGCTCCTATAATTCACCCCTCCACTTT. This translates into CASSYHRTGKSSYNSPLHF.